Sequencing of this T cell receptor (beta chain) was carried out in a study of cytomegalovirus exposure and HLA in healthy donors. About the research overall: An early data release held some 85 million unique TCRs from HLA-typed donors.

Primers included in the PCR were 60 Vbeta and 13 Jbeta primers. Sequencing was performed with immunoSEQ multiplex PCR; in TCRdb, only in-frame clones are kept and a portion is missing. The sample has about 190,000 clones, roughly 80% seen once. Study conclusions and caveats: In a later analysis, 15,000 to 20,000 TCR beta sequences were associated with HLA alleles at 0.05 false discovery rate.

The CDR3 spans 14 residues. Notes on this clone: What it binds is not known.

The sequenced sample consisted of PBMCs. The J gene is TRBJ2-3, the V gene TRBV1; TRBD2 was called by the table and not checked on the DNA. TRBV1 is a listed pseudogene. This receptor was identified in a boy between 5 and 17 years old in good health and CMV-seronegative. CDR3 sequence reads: CTSSQRRFPDTQYF. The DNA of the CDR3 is TGCACCAGCAGCCAACGCCGGTTCCCAGATACGCAGTATTTT.